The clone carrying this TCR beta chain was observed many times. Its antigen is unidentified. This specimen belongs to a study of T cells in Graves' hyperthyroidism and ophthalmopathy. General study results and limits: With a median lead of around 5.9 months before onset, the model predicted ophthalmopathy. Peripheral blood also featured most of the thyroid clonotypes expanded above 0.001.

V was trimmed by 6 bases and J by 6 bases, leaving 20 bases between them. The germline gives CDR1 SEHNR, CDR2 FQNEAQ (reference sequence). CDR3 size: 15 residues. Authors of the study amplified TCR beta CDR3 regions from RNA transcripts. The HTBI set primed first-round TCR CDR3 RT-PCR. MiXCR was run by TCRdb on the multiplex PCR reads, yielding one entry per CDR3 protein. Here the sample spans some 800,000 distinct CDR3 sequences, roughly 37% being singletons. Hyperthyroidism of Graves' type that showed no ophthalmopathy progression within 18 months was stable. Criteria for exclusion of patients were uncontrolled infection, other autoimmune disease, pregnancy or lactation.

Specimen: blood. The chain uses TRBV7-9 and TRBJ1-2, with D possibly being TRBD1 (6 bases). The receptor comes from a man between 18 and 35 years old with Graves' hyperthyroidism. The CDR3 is CASRANRDTDDGYTF. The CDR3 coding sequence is TGTGCCAGCAGAGCGAACAGGGACACCGACGATGGCTACACCTTC.